This T cell receptor beta chain was found in a study of OX40 agonist ivuxolimab in advanced cancers. Here immunoSEQ multiplex PCR was the method, and the copy in TCRdb shows in-frame clones only, minus some. The table shows around 100,000 clones, with 86% occurring only once. Germline V gene data show CDR1 as SGDLS and CDR2 as YYNGEE. V was clipped by 3 bases and J by 1 base, with 10 bases between them. CDR3 size: 14 residues. The chain recombines TRBV9 with TRBJ2-5; D is possibly TRBD2 (6 bases). Sequenced here: CD4+ or CD8+ T cells sorted from blood, sampled in a trial of the OX40 agonist ivuxolimab. This sequence was found in an adult with an advanced solid tumor such as melanoma, head and neck, liver or kidney cancer. CDR3 bases: TGTGCCAGCAGCGGAGGGACTTTCCAAGAGACCCAGTACTTC. Amino acids: CASSGGTFQETQYF.